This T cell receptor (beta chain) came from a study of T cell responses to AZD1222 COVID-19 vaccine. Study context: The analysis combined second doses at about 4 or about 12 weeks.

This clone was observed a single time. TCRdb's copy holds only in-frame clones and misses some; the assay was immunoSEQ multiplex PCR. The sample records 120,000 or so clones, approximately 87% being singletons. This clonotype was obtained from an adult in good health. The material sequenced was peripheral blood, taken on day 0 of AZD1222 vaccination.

CDR3 in DNA: TGTGCCAGCCGACCCCTTCGCACAGATACGCAGTATTTT. Residues: CASRPLRTDTQYF. The chain is built from TRBV12-3 or TRBV12-4 and TRBJ2-3; D uncertain. The CDR3 is 13 amino acids. V was cut by 8 bases and J by 1 base, with 10 bases left in between.